These 12 T cell receptor beta chains were sequenced from one sample in a study of cytomegalovirus exposure and HLA in healthy donors. The PCR ran on 60 Vbeta and 13 Jbeta primers. Data came from immunoSEQ multiplex PCR; TCRdb stores just in-frame clones and leaves some out. The data contain 84,000 or so clones, around four fifths of them singletons. Sequencing was done on a sample of PBMCs. The receptor set was obtained from a male donor in good health and CMV-seronegative.

This clone was counted only a few times. This chain connects TRBV6-1 to TRBJ2-3; D possibly corresponds to TRBD2 (5 bases). The CDR3 is 16 amino acids. Germline-derived CDR1 and CDR2 are MNHNS and SASEGT. V lost 0 bases and J 0 bases, leaving 10 bases between the germline ends. CDR3 protein: CASSEALASSTDTQYF. In nucleotides, the CDR3 is TGTGCCAGCAGTGAAGCGCTTGCTAGCAGCACAGATACGCAGTATTTT.

The chain carries TRBV11-3 and TRBJ2-7, with a possible D match to TRBD2 (6 bases). In germline, CDR1 is SGHNT, CDR2 YENEEA. Trimming removed 4 bases at V and 6 bases at J, with 10 bases between. There are 12 residues in the CDR3. The CDR3 nucleotides read TGTGCCAGCAGCTCCGGGACTGGCGAGCAGTACTTC. Its protein is CASSSGTGEQYF.

The chain recombines TRBV5-1 with TRBJ2-7; 9 nucleotides line up with TRBD1. In germline, CDR1 is SGHRS, CDR2 YFSETQ. The CDR3 contains 15 residues. After removal of 5 bases from V and 2 bases from J, the junction contained 8 bases not matched to a gene. CDR3 in amino acids: CASSSGQGLTYEQYF. CDR3 nucleotide sequence: TGCGCCAGCAGTTCGGGACAGGGATTAACCTACGAGCAGTACTTC.

This clone was seen just once. The rearrangement joins TRBV18 to TRBJ1-1, with TRBD1 matching over 10 bases. This CDR3 has 16 residues. Germline CDR1 KGHSH, CDR2 LQKENI. V lost 4 bases, J lost 0 bases, and 5 bases stayed unmatched. The CDR3 region is CASSRGTGAMNTEAFF. Written as DNA, the CDR3 is TGTGCCAGCTCACGAGGGACAGGGGCTATGAACACTGAAGCTTTCTTT.

The chain links TRBV7-2 to TRBJ2-5; D is unresolved. The ends were cut back, 3 bases at V and 2 bases at J, with 7 bases in the middle. The CDR3 loop spans 13 amino acids. Germline-derived CDR1 and CDR2 are SGHTA and FQGNSA. The CDR3 bases are TGTGCCAGCAGCTTGGAACTACAAGAGACCCAGTACTTC. Its protein product is CASSLELQETQYF.

The chain joins TRBV12-1 to TRBJ2-6; the D call in the table, TRBD1, was not verified against the DNA. TRBV12-1 is classified as a pseudogene. CDR3 size: 16 residues. As DNA, the CDR3 is TGTGCCAGCAGCGGAGCGACAGGGAATGGGGCCAACGTCCTGACTTTC. As protein: CASSGATGNGANVLTF.

This chain connects TRBV4-3 to TRBJ2-7; maybe TRBD1 (5 bases). This CDR3 is built from 14 residues. V lost 0 bases and J lost 3, with 9 bases in between. The germline CDR1 and CDR2 sequences are LGHNA and YSLEER. This CDR3 is CASSQENRYYEQYF. The DNA of the CDR3 is TGCGCCAGCAGCCAAGAAAACAGGTACTACGAGCAGTACTTC.

Details on this clone: One end of the junction does not line up with germline, which may come from a read error. The rearrangement joins TRBV10-3 to TRBJ1-1; TRBD1 agrees at 7 bases. Germline CDR1 ENHRY, CDR2 SYGVKD. The CDR3 has 14 residues. CDR3 nucleotide sequence: TGTGCCACCAGTTCAAGGGGGCAGGGCACTGAAGCTTTCTTT. This sequence encodes CATSSRGQGTEAFF.

The rearrangement joins TRBV7-9 to TRBJ2-5, with a tentative D call TRBD1 (5 bases). CDR1 is SEHNR and CDR2 is FQNEAQ in the germline V gene (reference sequence). Trimming pared 1 base from V and 7 bases from J, leaving 13 bases between. The CDR3 length is 14 residues. The CDR3, as DNA: TGTGCCAGCAGCTTAGAGGTCCAGGGCGGGACCCAGTACTTC. It translates to CASSLEVQGGTQYF.

The chain uses TRBV6-1 and TRBJ1-2; a possible D gene is TRBD1 (6 bases). Looked up from germline, CDR1 is MNHNS and CDR2 is SASEGT. The germline V and J ends were trimmed by 7 bases and 8 bases, with 20 bases remaining between them. The CDR3 length is 14 residues. CDR3 DNA: TGTGCCAGCACCCCACGGACAGCCGGCAAGGGCTACACCTTC. It translates to CASTPRTAGKGYTF.

This clone was recorded once. The chain combines TRBV4-2 with TRBJ1-2, with TRBD1 matching over 8 bases. CDR1 is LGHNA, CDR2 YNFKEQ, per germline. The CDR3 length is 17 residues. V lost 0 bases to trimming and J lost 0 bases; unmatched junction nucleotides: 6. The CDR3 sequence: CASSQDPGQGSNYGYTF. In DNA, the CDR3 is TGTGCCAGCAGCCAAGACCCTGGACAGGGTTCTAACTATGGCTACACCTTC.

This clone appeared a few times. This chain links TRBV9 with TRBJ1-5; 10 nucleotides align to TRBD1. Trimming removed 4 bases from V and 6 bases from J; junction bases left unmatched: 7. Germline V gene sequence: CDR1 SGDLS, CDR2 YYNGEE. This CDR3 comprises 15 residues. The CDR3 bases are TGTGCCAGCAGCCCCGGGACAGGGGACAGTCAGCCCCAGCATTTT. Its translation is CASSPGTGDSQPQHF.